These 23 T cell receptor beta chains originate from one sample sequenced in a study of ipilimumab plus nivolumab after autologous stem cell transplantation. Generated by immunoSEQ multiplex PCR, the TCRdb table keeps only in-frame clones and is missing some. The sample consists of 16,000 or so clones, 65% to 75% of them appearing once. Sequenced here: PBMCs, sampled in a trial of ipilimumab plus nivolumab as post-transplant consolidation. The receptor source for this set is a male donor with diffuse large B-cell lymphoma.

The chain combines TRBV2 with TRBJ2-1; perhaps TRBD2 as D (6 bases). Trimming stripped 7 bases from V and 4 bases from J, with 14 bases between. The germline V gene encodes CDR1 SNHLY and CDR2 FYNNEI. The CDR3 extends over 14 amino acids. CDR3 sequence (DNA): TGTGCCAGCATCGCGAGCGGGCTATACAATGAGCAGTTCTTC. Protein sequence: CASIASGLYNEQFF.

This clone was detected once. This chain links TRBV6-1 with TRBJ2-2, with 10 bases lining up with TRBD2. V was clipped by 10 bases and J by 4 bases; unmatched bases: 9. CDR3 length: 15 residues. Per the germline V gene, CDR1 is MNHNS and CDR2 is SASEGT. CDR3 coding DNA: TGTGCCACCGGAACCGGGACTAGCGCCACCGGGGAGCTGTTTTTT. Translating gives CATGTGTSATGELFF.

This clone was found a few times. The V gene is TRBV7-2, the J gene TRBJ2-2; no definite D call. Trimming removed 2 bases from V and 6 bases from J, with 13 bases in between. Germline V gives CDR1 SGHTA, CDR2 FQGNSA. The CDR3 totals 15 residues. CDR3 amino acids: CASSLTILYSGELFF. The CDR3 DNA follows: TGTGCCAGCAGCTTAACGATTTTATACTCCGGGGAGCTGTTTTTT.

The sample holds one count of this clone. The rearrangement uses TRBV6-5 and TRBJ2-3, with D possibly being TRBD2 (6 bases). Germline V gene data show CDR1 as MNHEY and CDR2 as SVGAGI. V lost 8 bases, J lost 2 bases, and 11 bases lay in between. There are 13 residues in the CDR3. The CDR3 is CASGDSTTDTQYF. Here the CDR3 DNA reads TGTGCCAGCGGGGACTCAACCACAGATACGCAGTATTTT.

The J gene is TRBJ1-1, the V gene TRBV11-2; 12 nucleotides agree with TRBD1. Germline trimming cut 6 bases from V and 5 bases from J; bases unmatched to any gene: 13. Germline-derived CDR1 and CDR2 are SGHAT and FQNNGV. CDR3 length: 17 residues. The CDR3 spells CASRRGTGGSGVTEAFF. In DNA, the CDR3 is TGTGCCAGCAGGCGTGGGACAGGGGGCTCGGGAGTTACTGAAGCTTTCTTT.

This clone was observed a single time. The CDR3 DNA reads TGTGCCAGCAGCCCGCATGACAGTTTTAATGAAAAACTGTTTTTT. Its protein product is CASSPHDSFNEKLFF. The chain uses TRBV5-4 and TRBJ1-4; possibly TRBD1 for D (5 bases). Trimming removed 4 bases from V and 4 bases from J, with 14 bases in between. Germline assignment: CDR1 SGHNT and CDR2 YYREEE (reference sequence). The length of the CDR3 is 15 residues.

This clone has more than one count but fewer than ten. The genes are TRBV4-1 and TRBJ1-1; no clear D gene. V shed 4 bases and J shed 0 bases, with 12 bases lying between them. This CDR3 region has 15 residues. CDR1 MGHRA and CDR2 YSYEKL come from the germline V gene. Written as DNA, the CDR3 is TGCGCCAGCAGCCGAAGGGAGGGTGTGAACACTGAAGCTTTCTTT. It translates to CASSRREGVNTEAFF.

J is TRBJ2-2 and V is TRBV7-3, with no clear D. The CDR3 has 14 residues. Per the germline V gene, CDR1 is SGHTA and CDR2 is FQGTGA. Trimming took 5 bases from V and 3 from J, leaving 10 bases between them. CDR3 in DNA: TGTGCCAGCAGCCCCAGAGCGTACACCGGGGAGCTGTTTTTT. Its translation: CASSPRAYTGELFF.

V gene TRBV5-1 combines with J gene TRBJ2-1; possible D gene TRBD1, 5 bases. V lost 0 bases and J 3 bases, leaving 10 bases between the germline ends. Per germline, CDR1 SGHRS and CDR2 YFSETQ. The CDR3 covers 15 residues. The chain's CDR3 is CASSLARDHYNEQFF. DNA of the CDR3: TGCGCCAGCAGCTTGGCCAGGGATCACTACAATGAGCAGTTCTTC.

This chain connects TRBV2 to TRBJ2-3; 8 bases align to TRBD1. The V segment lost 0 bases and the J segment 6 bases; nucleotides outside the gene matches: 11. From germline, CDR1 is SNHLY and CDR2 FYNNEI. This CDR3 is 17 amino acids long. This CDR3 reads CASSEARGQVSWDTQYF. In DNA form, the CDR3 reads TGTGCCAGCAGTGAAGCGCGGGGACAGGTATCGTGGGATACGCAGTATTTT.

The CDR3 spells CASSPPGQINNEQFF. The CDR3 DNA reads as TGTGCCAGCAGCCCACCGGGACAGATAAACAATGAGCAGTTCTTC. The chain carries TRBV5-8 and TRBJ2-1, with 7 bases that match TRBD1. Per the germline V gene, CDR1 is SGHTS and CDR2 is YDEGEE. V shed 4 bases and J 5 bases; nucleotides not matched to a gene: 9. The CDR3 covers 15 residues.

The V call is TRBV19, the J call TRBJ2-2; D remains ambiguous. There are 13 residues in the CDR3. The germline V gene has CDR1 LNHDA and CDR2 SQIVND (reference sequence). V lost 7 bases, J lost 2 bases, and 8 bases lay in between. Written as DNA, the CDR3 is TGTGCCAGTATCAAGGGTAACACCGGGGAGCTGTTTTTT. This translates into CASIKGNTGELFF.

V is TRBV5-1 and J is TRBJ2-7; 9 nucleotides agree with TRBD2. The CDR3 has 17 amino acids. The V gene's germline CDR1 is SGHRS and CDR2 YFSETQ. With V trimmed by 3 bases and J by 3 bases, 13 bases remained unmatched. DNA of the CDR3: TGCGCCAGCAGCTCCCTCCCCGAAGCGGGAGGTCTCTACGAGCAGTACTTC. Encoded protein: CASSSLPEAGGLYEQYF. Full variable domain (outside the CDR3, taken from reference TRBV5-1 and TRBJ2-7): KAGVTQTPRYLIKTRGQQVTLSCSPISGHRSVSWYQQTPGQGLQFLFEYFSETQRNKGNFPGRFSGRQFSNSRSEMNVSTLELGDSALYLCASSSLPEAGGLYEQYFGPGTRLTVT.

This chain links TRBV7-2 with TRBJ1-2, with D possibly TRBD1 on 5 matching bases. V gave up 5 bases and J gave up 7 bases, with 23 bases separating them. Per germline, CDR1 SGHTA and CDR2 FQGNSA. The CDR3 sequence is 16 residues long. The CDR3 bases are TGTGCCAGCAGCCCCTACCGACAGCGCTTAGTCGGTGGCTACACCTTC. It specifies CASSPYRQRLVGGYTF.

V gene TRBV1 combines with J gene TRBJ2-3; whether TRBD2, the table's D call, matches the DNA was not checked. TRBV1 is noted as a pseudogene. The CDR3 is 21 amino acids. Here the CDR3 DNA reads TGCACCAGCAGCCCCGAGGAGATGGTAGCGGGGGTCCCTTCTAGCACAGATACGCAGTATTTT. This gives the protein CTSSPEEMVAGVPSSTDTQYF.

The chain joins TRBV21-1 to TRBJ2-5; the table calls TRBD2, which could not be checked here. TRBV21-1 is flagged as a pseudogene. The CDR3 spans 15 residues. CDR3 residues: CASKWSLAVPGTQYF. In nucleotides, the CDR3 is TGTGCCAGCAAATGGTCGCTAGCGGTCCCCGGGACCCAGTACTTC.

DNA for the CDR3: TGTGCCAGCAGCCCCGGGACAGGGGGCAGGGGCTACACCTTC. The encoded protein is CASSPGTGGRGYTF. This chain links TRBV7-6 with TRBJ1-2; 12 nucleotides align to TRBD1. Trimming at V came to 5 bases and at J to 8 bases, leaving 6 bases not matched to a gene. Germline values: CDR1 SGHVS, CDR2 FNYEAQ. CDR3 length: 14 amino acids.

The chain combines TRBV7-3 with TRBJ1-2, with 8 bases matching TRBD1. Trimming cost V 5 bases and J 8 bases; bases outside gene matches: 13. Germline V gene data show CDR1 as SGHTA and CDR2 as FQGTGA. The CDR3 extends over 15 amino acids. This chain's CDR3 is CASSPGTGTTLGYTF. The CDR3 nucleotides are TGTGCCAGCAGCCCGGGGACAGGCACAACGCTGGGCTACACCTTC.

This rearrangement joins TRBV11-2 to TRBJ1-1; no reliable D call. The ends were cut back, 1 base at V and 3 bases at J, with 6 bases in the middle. Germline values: CDR1 SGHAT, CDR2 FQNNGV. This CDR3 has 13 amino acids. The CDR3 DNA reads TGTGCCAGCAGCTTAGCACAATACACTGAAGCTTTCTTT. This sequence encodes CASSLAQYTEAFF.

The chain uses TRBV19 and TRBJ1-2; no clear D. The V gene's germline CDR1 is LNHDA and CDR2 SQIVND (reference sequence). The CDR3 length is 13 residues. Trimming took off 5 bases at V and 4 bases at J, with 11 bases between the two ends. CDR3 DNA: TGTGCCAGTAGTCTCGCCTACAGCTATGGCTACACCTTC. Protein product: CASSLAYSYGYTF.

This chain joins TRBV5-5 and TRBJ1-2, with 8 nucleotides matching TRBD1. The germline V gene has CDR1 SGHKS and CDR2 YYEKEE (reference sequence). The CDR3 sequence is 14 residues long. The junction had 2 bases not matched to a gene; V was cut back by 0 bases and J by 4 bases. Here the CDR3 DNA reads TGTGCCAGCAGCTTGGGACAGGGGAGCTATGGCTACACCTTC. Amino acid sequence: CASSLGQGSYGYTF.

The chain employs TRBV11-2 and TRBJ2-1; maybe TRBD2 (5 bases). The germline CDR1 and CDR2 sequences are SGHAT and FQNNGV. V was trimmed by 5 bases and J by 8 bases, leaving 10 bases between them. CDR3 size: 12 residues. The CDR3 protein is CASSPEVYEQFF. The CDR3 coding sequence is TGTGCCAGCAGCCCGGAGGTCTATGAGCAGTTCTTC.

This clone occurred many times. CDR3: CASSLGQGANYGYTF. Here the CDR3 DNA reads TGTGCCAGCAGCTTGGGACAGGGGGCGAACTATGGCTACACCTTC. The chain employs TRBV7-9 and TRBJ1-2; TRBD1 aligns across 12 bases. The V gene's germline CDR1 is SEHNR and CDR2 FQNEAQ (reference sequence). The V and J ends lost 3 bases and 2 bases, in that order; junction bases with no gene match: 1. The CDR3 is 15 amino acids.